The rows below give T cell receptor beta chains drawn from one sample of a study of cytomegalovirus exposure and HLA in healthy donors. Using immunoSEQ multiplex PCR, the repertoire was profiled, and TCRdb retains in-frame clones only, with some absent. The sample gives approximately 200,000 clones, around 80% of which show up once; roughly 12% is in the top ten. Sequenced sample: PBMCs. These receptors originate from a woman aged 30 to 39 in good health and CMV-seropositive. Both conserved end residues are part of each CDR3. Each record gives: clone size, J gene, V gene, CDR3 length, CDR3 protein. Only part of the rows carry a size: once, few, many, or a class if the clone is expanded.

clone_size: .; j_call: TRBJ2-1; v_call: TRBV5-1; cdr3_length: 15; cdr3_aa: CASSPQAGSYNEQFF
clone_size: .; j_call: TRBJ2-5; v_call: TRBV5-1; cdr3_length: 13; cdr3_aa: CASSQDTSETQYF
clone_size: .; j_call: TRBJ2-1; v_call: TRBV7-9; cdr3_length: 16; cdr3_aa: CASSRSYDWDNNEQFF
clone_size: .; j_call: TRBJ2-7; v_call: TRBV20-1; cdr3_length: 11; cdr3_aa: CSASRGYEQYF
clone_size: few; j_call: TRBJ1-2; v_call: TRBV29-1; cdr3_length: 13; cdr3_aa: CSGWTGGRNGYTF
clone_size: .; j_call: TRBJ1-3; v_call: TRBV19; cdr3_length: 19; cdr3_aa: CASTTWGLVVSGSGNTIYF
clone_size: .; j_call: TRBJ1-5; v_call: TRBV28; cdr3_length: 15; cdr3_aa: CASSPGGVDNQPQHF
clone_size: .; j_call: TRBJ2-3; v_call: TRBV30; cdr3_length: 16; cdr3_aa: CAWSTESRVGTDTQYF
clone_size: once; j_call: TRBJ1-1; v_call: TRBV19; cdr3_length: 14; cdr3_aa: CASSIRGRNTEAFF
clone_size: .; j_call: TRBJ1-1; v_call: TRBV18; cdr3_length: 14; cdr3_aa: CASSSTGVDTEAFF
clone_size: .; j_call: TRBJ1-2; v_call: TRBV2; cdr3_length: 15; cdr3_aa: CASSVSRSSMVGYTF
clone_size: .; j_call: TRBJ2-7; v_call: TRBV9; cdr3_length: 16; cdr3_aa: CASSLRDSKSSYEQYF
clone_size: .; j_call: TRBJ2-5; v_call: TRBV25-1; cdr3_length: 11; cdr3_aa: CASRGPGTQYF
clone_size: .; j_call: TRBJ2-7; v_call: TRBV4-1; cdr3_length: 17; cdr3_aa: CASSQDLNTGVTYEQYF
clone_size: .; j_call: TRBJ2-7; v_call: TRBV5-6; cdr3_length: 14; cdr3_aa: CASSLGQGAYEQYF
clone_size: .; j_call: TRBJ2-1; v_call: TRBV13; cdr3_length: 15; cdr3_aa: CASSLGRGRYNEQFF
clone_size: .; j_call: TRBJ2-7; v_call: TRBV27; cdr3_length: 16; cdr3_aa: CASSLYSGRYSYEQYF
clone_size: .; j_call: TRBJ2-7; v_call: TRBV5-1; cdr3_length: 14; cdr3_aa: CASSFQGNSYEQYF
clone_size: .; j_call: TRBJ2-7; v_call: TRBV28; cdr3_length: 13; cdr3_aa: CASNGGAAYEQYF
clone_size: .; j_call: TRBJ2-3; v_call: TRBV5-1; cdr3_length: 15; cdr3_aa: CASSAILAGEPSQYF
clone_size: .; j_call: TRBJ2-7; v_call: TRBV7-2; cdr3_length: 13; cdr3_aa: CASRNRGAYEQYF
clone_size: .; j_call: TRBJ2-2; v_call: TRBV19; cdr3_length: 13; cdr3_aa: CASSSQGYGELFF
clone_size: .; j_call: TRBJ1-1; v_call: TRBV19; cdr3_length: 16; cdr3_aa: CASMPRTSGGYTEAFF
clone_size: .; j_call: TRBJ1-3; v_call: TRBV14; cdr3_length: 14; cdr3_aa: CASSRTSSGNTIYF
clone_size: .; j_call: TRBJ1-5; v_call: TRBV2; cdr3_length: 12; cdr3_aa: CASTRGGRPQHF
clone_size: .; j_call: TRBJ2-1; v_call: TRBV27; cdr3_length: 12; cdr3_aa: CASRTGFGEQFF
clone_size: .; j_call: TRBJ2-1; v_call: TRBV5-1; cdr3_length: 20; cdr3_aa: CASSLGRTSGLLRPNNEQFF
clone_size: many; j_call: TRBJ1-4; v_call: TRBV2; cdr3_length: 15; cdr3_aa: CASSTLGHPNEKLFF
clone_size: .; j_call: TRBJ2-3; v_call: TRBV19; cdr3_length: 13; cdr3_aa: CASSILSGDTQYF
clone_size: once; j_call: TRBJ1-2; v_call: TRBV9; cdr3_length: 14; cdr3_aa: CASSVAGGNYGYTF
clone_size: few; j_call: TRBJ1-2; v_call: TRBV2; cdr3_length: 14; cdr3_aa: CASRRGDPMRGYTF
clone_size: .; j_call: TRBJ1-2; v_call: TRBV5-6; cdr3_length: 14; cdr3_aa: CASSLGQGPYGYTF
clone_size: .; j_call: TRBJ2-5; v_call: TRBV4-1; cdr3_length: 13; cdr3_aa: CASSQVSEETQYF
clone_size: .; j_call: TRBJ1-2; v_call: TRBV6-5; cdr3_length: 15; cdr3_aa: CASSFTGFELNGYTF
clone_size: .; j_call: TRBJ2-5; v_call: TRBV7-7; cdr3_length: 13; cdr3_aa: CASSPAGGETQYF
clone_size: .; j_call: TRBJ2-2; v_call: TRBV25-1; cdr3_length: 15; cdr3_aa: CASNRGLDNTGELFF
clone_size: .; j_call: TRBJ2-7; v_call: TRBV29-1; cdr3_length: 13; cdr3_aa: CSVDNGRAGRQYF
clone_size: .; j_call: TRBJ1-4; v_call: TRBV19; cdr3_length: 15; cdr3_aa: CASSISRGSNEKLFF
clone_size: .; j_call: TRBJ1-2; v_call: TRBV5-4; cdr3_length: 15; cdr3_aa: CASSLETGGNYGYTF
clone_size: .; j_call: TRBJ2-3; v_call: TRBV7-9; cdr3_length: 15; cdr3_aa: CASSPQAGGTDTQYF
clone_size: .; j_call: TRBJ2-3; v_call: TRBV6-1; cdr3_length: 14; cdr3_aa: CASSGQGAGNTQYF
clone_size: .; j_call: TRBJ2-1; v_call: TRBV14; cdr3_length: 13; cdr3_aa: CASSQDRRGEQFF
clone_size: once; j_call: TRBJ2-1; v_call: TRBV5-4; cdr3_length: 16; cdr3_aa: CASSPGRGSSYNEQFF
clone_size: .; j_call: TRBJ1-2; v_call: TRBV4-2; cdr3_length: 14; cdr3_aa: CASCRDGANYGYTF
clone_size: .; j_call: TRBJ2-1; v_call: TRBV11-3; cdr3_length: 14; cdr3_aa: CASSLGWGQDEQFF
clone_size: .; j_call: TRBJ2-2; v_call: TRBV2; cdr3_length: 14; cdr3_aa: CASRLAGSTGELFF
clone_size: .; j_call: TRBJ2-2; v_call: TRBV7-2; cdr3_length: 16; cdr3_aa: CASSLTSGSMRGELFF
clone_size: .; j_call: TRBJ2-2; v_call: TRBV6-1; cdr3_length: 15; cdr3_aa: CASRPRTAFTGELFF